The rows below give T cell receptor beta chains drawn from one sample of a study of technical replicates of blood from a few donors. Libraries were prepared by immunoSEQ multiplex PCR; TCRdb keeps only in-frame clonotypes and omits some of them. The data show 59,000 or so clones, around 93% seen once. Sequencing used PBMCs. These receptors were collected from a human donor in good health. Some clones in this sample may be carry-over from other donors' samples. Both conserved end residues are trimmed from each CDR3. The order of the fields is V gene, J gene, CDR3 protein.

v_call: TRBV5-1; j_call: TRBJ1-5; cdr3_aa: ASSLGTGGNQPQH
v_call: TRBV19; j_call: TRBJ2-6; cdr3_aa: ASTGASGANVLT
v_call: TRBV4-2; j_call: TRBJ2-3; cdr3_aa: ASSQDGPSTDTQY
v_call: TRBV5-4; j_call: TRBJ2-2; cdr3_aa: ASTPADRGRAGELF
v_call: TRBV7-9; j_call: TRBJ1-1; cdr3_aa: ASRPRQGVGAEAF
v_call: TRBV2; j_call: TRBJ2-5; cdr3_aa: ASSEATSGGVLETQY
v_call: TRBV4-1; j_call: TRBJ2-7; cdr3_aa: ASSQGDSGGADEQY
v_call: TRBV7-3; j_call: TRBJ1-2; cdr3_aa: ASSLTANPNYGYT
v_call: TRBV27; j_call: TRBJ2-2; cdr3_aa: ASRGSGSGGTGELF
v_call: TRBV4-2; j_call: TRBJ1-5; cdr3_aa: ASSQGQVDQPQH
v_call: TRBV29-1; j_call: TRBJ2-1; cdr3_aa: SARGDSGGHVAYNEQF
v_call: TRBV10-2; j_call: TRBJ1-5; cdr3_aa: ASSESIFRVPSGAQH
v_call: TRBV5-8; j_call: TRBJ2-3; cdr3_aa: ASFAGRGPDTQY
v_call: TRBV19; j_call: TRBJ2-1; cdr3_aa: ASTVAGTSGGEQF
v_call: TRBV6-1; j_call: TRBJ1-5; cdr3_aa: ASTESGGASQPQH
v_call: TRBV5-6; j_call: TRBJ1-3; cdr3_aa: ASSLRTGGSSGNTIY
v_call: TRBV7-7; j_call: TRBJ2-3; cdr3_aa: ASSREGADTQY
v_call: TRBV5-1; j_call: TRBJ2-7; cdr3_aa: ASSGGTSRSYEQY
v_call: TRBV4-1; j_call: TRBJ1-4; cdr3_aa: ASSHQGQGEKLF
v_call: TRBV5-6; j_call: TRBJ1-6; cdr3_aa: ASSPLGGASSSYNSPLH
v_call: TRBV13; j_call: TRBJ2-6; cdr3_aa: ASSLGRRWEAGANVLT
v_call: TRBV19; j_call: TRBJ1-5; cdr3_aa: ASSIGYRDRVSNQPQH
v_call: TRBV5-1; j_call: TRBJ1-1; cdr3_aa: ASSINLGTEAF
v_call: TRBV7-7; j_call: TRBJ2-5; cdr3_aa: ASSLEAGGETQY
v_call: TRBV4-3; j_call: TRBJ2-1; cdr3_aa: ASSQRTAPHEQF
v_call: TRBV11-1; j_call: TRBJ1-6; cdr3_aa: ASSLSGFNNSPLH
v_call: TRBV18; j_call: TRBJ1-2; cdr3_aa: ASSPNAPGQFYGYT
v_call: TRBV5-5; j_call: TRBJ2-1; cdr3_aa: ASSRAGGSYEQF
v_call: TRBV14; j_call: TRBJ2-7; cdr3_aa: ASSQKGTSANEQY
v_call: TRBV5-1; j_call: TRBJ2-4; cdr3_aa: ASSLVGAGGLAKNIQY
v_call: TRBV29-1; j_call: TRBJ1-1; cdr3_aa: SCIEARAF
v_call: TRBV30; j_call: TRBJ1-5; cdr3_aa: AWSTGGNQPQH
v_call: TRBV6-5; j_call: TRBJ1-2; cdr3_aa: ASRMTGFYGYT
v_call: TRBV4-3; j_call: TRBJ2-3; cdr3_aa: ASSQDSSTDTQY
v_call: TRBV5-1; j_call: TRBJ2-3; cdr3_aa: ASSLAMIAGTTDTQY
v_call: TRBV5-4; j_call: TRBJ1-1; cdr3_aa: AGAQGENTEAF